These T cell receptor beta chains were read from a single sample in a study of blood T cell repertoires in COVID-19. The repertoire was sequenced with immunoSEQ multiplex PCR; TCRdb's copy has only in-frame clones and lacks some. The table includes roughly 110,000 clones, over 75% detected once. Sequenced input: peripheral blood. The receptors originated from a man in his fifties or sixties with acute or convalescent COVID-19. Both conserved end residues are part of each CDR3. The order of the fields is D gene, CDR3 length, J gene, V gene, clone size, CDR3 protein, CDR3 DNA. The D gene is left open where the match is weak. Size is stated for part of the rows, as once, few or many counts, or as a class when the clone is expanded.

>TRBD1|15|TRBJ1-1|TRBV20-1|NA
CSASRPGGWNTEAFF
TGCAGTGCTAGTCGGCCAGGGGGCTGGAACACTGAAGCTTTCTTT
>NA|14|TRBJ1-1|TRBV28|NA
CASSRTGGYTEAFF
TGTGCCAGCAGCCGAACGGGGGGTTACACTGAAGCTTTCTTT
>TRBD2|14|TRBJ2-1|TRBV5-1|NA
CASSGGTSGDEQFF
TGCGCCAGCAGCGGCGGGACTAGCGGCGATGAGCAGTTCTTC
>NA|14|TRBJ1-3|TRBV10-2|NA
CASRDAGFGNTIYF
TGCGCCAGCAGAGACGCAGGGTTTGGAAACACCATATATTTT
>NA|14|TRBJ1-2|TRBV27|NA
CASSSPGVNYGYTF
TGTGCCAGCAGTTCGCCAGGGGTCAACTATGGCTACACCTTC
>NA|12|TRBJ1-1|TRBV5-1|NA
CASSEGGTEAFF
TGCGCCAGCTCGGAGGGCGGGACTGAAGCTTTCTTT
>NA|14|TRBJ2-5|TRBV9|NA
CASSSGDRPETQYF
TGTGCCAGCAGTAGTGGAGACAGGCCAGAGACCCAGTACTTC
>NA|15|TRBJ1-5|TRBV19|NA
CASKREPSSNQPQHF
TGTGCCAGTAAGAGGGAGCCTTCTAGCAATCAGCCCCAGCATTTT
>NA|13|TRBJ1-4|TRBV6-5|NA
CASSLITGEKLFF
TGTGCCAGCAGTCTTATTACAGGGGAAAAACTGTTTTTT
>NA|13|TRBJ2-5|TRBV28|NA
CASSRTGARDQYF
TGTGCCAGCAGCCGTACTGGAGCGAGGGACCAGTACTTC
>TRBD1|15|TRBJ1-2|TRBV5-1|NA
CASSLAATGTYGYTF
TGCGCCAGCAGCTTGGCCGCGACAGGGACATATGGCTACACCTTC
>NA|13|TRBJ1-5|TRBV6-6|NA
CASSRTYNQPQHF
TGTGCCAGCAGTAGGACATACAATCAGCCCCAGCATTTT
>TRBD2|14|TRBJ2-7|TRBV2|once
CASREVAGVSKQYF
TGTGCCAGCAGGGAGGTAGCGGGGGTTAGTAAGCAGTACTTC
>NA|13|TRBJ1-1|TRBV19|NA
CASSSNVWTEAFF
TGTGCCAGTAGTTCTAATGTTTGGACTGAAGCTTTCTTT
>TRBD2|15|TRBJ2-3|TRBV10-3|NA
CAISEFGGEADTQYF
TGTGCCATCAGTGAGTTTGGGGGGGAGGCAGATACGCAGTATTTT
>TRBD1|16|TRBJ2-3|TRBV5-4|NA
CASSLGAGGPPDTQYF
TGTGCCAGCAGCTTGGGGGCAGGGGGTCCCCCCGATACGCAGTATTTT
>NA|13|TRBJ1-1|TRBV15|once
CATSRGSFTEAFF
TGTGCCACCAGCAGAGGTTCGTTCACTGAAGCTTTCTTT
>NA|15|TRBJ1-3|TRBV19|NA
CASRRQAFSGNTIYF
TGTGCCAGTAGAAGACAGGCTTTCTCTGGAAACACCATATATTTT
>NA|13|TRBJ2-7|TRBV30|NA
CAWSGAGPYEQYF
TGTGCCTGGAGTGGGGCAGGTCCCTACGAGCAGTACTTC
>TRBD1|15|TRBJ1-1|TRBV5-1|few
CASSLAAGGSTEAFF
TGCGCCAGCAGCTTGGCCGCAGGGGGGAGCACTGAAGCTTTCTTT
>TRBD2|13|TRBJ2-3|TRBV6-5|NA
CASSRTSGRTQYF
TGTGCCAGCAGCCGGACTAGCGGTCGGACGCAGTATTTT
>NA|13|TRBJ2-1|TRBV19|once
CASSPMEGGEQFF
TGTGCCAGTAGTCCTATGGAGGGCGGCGAGCAGTTCTTC
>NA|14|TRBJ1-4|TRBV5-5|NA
CASATWGVNEKLFF
TGTGCCAGCGCGACGTGGGGAGTCAATGAAAAACTGTTTTTT
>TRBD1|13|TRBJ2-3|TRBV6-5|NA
CASSIAQGTVEYF
TGTGCCAGCAGTATCGCACAGGGGACAGTGGAGTATTTT
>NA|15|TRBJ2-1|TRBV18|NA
CASSPPDYRENEQFF
TGTGCCAGCTCACCACCGGATTACAGGGAAAATGAGCAGTTCTTC
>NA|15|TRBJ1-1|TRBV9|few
CASSVDLGGVTEAFF
TGTGCCAGCAGCGTAGACCTGGGGGGAGTCACTGAAGCTTTCTTT
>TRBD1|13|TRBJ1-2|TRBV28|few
CASRDRGLGGYTF
TGTGCCAGCAGGGACAGGGGGTTAGGGGGCTACACCTTC
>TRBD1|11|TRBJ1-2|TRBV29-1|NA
CSGLTGFGYTF
TGCAGCGGCCTGACAGGGTTCGGCTACACCTTC
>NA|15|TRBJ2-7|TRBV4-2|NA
CASSPLAGSSYEQYF
TGTGCCAGCAGCCCCCTGGCGGGAAGCTCCTACGAGCAATACTTC
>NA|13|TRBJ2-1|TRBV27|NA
CAIRQSSYNEQFF
TGTGCCATCAGACAGAGCTCCTACAATGAGCAGTTCTTC
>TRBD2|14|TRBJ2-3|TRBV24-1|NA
CATSQAGLTDTQYF
TGTGCCACCAGTCAAGCGGGGCTCACAGATACGCAGTATTTT
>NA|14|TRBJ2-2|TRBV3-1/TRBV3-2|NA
CASSQAGGRGELFF
TGTGCCAGCAGCCAAGCCGGGGGTCGCGGGGAGCTGTTTTTT
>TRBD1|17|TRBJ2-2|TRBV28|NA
CASETYRGQLNTGELFF
TGTGCCAGTGAAACCTACCGGGGACAGCTCAACACCGGGGAGCTGTTTTTT
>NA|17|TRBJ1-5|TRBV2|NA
CASSVESGTLFNQPQHF
TGTGCCAGCAGTGTGGAATCCGGGACTCTCTTCAATCAGCCCCAGCATTTT
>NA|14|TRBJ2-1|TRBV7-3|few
CASTPSPSHNEQFF
TGTGCCAGCACCCCCTCCCCCAGTCACAATGAGCAGTTCTTC
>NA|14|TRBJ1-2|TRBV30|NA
CAWSTADLNYGYTF
TGTGCCTGGAGTACTGCGGATCTCAACTATGGCTACACCTTC
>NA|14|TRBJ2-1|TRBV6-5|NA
CASRRDSRRDEQFF
TGTGCCAGCAGACGGGACTCACGGCGGGATGAGCAGTTCTTC